This record concerns one TCR beta chain sequence. Repertoires were generated with immunoSEQ multiplex PCR, while TCRdb's copy carries only in-frame clones and drops some. Found here are a few hundred thousand clones, more than 75% of them singletons; the top ten hold about 0.93%. Losses at the gene ends were 4 bases for V and 2 bases for J; bases not matched to a gene: 5. The V gene's germline CDR1 is LNHNV and CDR2 YYDKDF (reference sequence). The CDR3 runs 15 residues. This specimen belongs to a study of blood T cell repertoires in COVID-19. The sequence was obtained from a man in his forties or fifties with acute or convalescent COVID-19. The sequenced sample was peripheral blood. The V gene is TRBV15, the J gene TRBJ1-5, with 7 bases that match TRBD1. CDR3 nucleotides: TGTGCCACCAGCACCACAGGGGCGCGCAATCAGCCCCAGCATTTT. This gives the protein CATSTTGARNQPQHF.